The following is a TCR beta chain sequence with its context. The method was immunoSEQ multiplex PCR; TCRdb's version includes in-frame clones alone and lacks a portion of them. The data show nearly 50,000 clones, roughly 94% seen once. This CDR3 is 14 amino acids long. Trimming cost V 5 bases and J 0 bases; bases outside gene matches: 0. In germline, CDR1 is MNHNS, CDR2 SASEGT. The sample originates from a study of T cell changes during pregnancy in multiple sclerosis. The receptor was derived from a female donor with multiple sclerosis, enrolled in a pregnancy study. The rearrangement uses TRBV6-1 and TRBJ1-3, with 8 bases identical to TRBD1. The sequencing used CD4+ T cells from peripheral blood mononuclear cells, collected in the first trimester of pregnancy. This chain's CDR3 is CASSTGGSGNTIYF. The CDR3 DNA follows: TGTGCCAGCAGTACAGGGGGCTCTGGAAACACCATATATTTT.